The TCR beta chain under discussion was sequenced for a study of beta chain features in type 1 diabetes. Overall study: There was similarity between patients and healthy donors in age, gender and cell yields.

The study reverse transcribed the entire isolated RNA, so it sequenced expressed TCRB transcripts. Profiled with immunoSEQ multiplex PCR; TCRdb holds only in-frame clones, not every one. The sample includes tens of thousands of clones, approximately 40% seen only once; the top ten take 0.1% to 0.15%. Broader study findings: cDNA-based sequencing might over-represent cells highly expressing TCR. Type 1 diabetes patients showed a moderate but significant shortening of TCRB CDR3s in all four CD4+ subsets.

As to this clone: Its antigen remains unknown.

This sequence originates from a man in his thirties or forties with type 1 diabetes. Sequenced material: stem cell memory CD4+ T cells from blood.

In DNA, the CDR3 is TGTGCCAGCAGTCAATTGGGCATGTACAATGAGCAGTTCTTC. It translates to CASSQLGMYNEQFF. This chain joins TRBV6-5 and TRBJ2-1; D is unclear. CDR1 MNHEY and CDR2 SVGAGI come from the germline V gene. This CDR3 is 14 amino acids long. Trimming cost V 5 bases and J 4 bases, with 12 bases left between them.